Described below is a single T cell receptor (beta chain) sequence and its context. Germline V lookup: CDR1 SGHKS, CDR2 YYEKEE (reference sequence). Trimming cost V 0 bases and J 1 base, with 9 bases left between them. CDR3 length: 15 residues. The data belong to a study of blood T cell repertoires in COVID-19. TCRdb's copy holds only in-frame clones and misses some; the assay was immunoSEQ multiplex PCR. The sample carries about 69,000 clones, 60% to 80% recorded once. Sample: peripheral blood. This chain connects TRBV5-5 to TRBJ2-3, with D perhaps TRBD2 (6 bases). The TCR was taken from a human donor in a cohort sampled during active COVID-19. DNA of the CDR3: TGTGCCAGCAGCTTGGATAGCGGCCGCACAGATACGCAGTATTTT. It encodes CASSLDSGRTDTQYF.